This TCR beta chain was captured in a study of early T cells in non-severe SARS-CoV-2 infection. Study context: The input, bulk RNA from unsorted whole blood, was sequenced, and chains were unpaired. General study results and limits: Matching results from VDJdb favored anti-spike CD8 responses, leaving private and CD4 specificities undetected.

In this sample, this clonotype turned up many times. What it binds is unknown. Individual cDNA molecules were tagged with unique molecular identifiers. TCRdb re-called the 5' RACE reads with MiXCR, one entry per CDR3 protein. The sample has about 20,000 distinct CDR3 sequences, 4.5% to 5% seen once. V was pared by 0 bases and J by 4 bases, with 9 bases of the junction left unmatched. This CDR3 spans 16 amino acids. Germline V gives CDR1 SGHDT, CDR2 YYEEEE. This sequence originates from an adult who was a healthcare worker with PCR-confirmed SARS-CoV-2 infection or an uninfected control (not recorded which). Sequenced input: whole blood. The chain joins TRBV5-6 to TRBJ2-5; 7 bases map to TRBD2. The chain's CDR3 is CASSLVRESMSETQYF. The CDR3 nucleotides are TGTGCCAGCAGCTTGGTGCGGGAGAGTATGTCAGAGACCCAGTACTTC.